One and the same sample provided the 28 T cell receptor beta chains below, sequenced in a study of read filtering for tumor transcriptome and immune sequencing. This library used roughly 400 ng RNA and molecular barcoded adaptors spanning alpha/delta and beta/gamma chains. TCRdb reprocessed the reads via MiXCR and lists one record per CDR3 protein. The sample consists of some 50,000 distinct CDR3 sequences, 20% of them appearing once. Specimen: a population of CD138-negative cells sorted from bone marrow. These receptors were taken from a donor aged 40 or older with multiple myeloma.

This clonotype was seen more than once but under ten times. It is likely a read error: a sequence one base away is far more abundant. This chain uses TRBV12-3 or TRBV12-4 with TRBJ2-1; possible D gene TRBD2, 6 bases. V lost 5 bases to trimming and J lost 6 bases, with 17 bases between them. The length of the CDR3 is 15 residues. The CDR3 DNA reads TGTGCCAGCAGTAGGACTTGCGGGAAGGGCAATGAGCAGTTCTTC. This translates into CASSRTCGKGNEQFF.

This clonotype turned up a few times. The rearrangement uses TRBV28 and TRBJ2-1; TRBD1 matches 8 bases. The J segment lost 4 bases and the V segment lost 6 bases, leaving 14 bases of the junction unmatched. The CDR3 is 17 residues long. Germline V gene sequence: CDR1 MDHEN, CDR2 SYDVKM. The CDR3 nucleotides read TGTGCCAGCAGCTCCCCGCAGGGGGCAGGGGGGTACAATGAGCAGTTCTTC. Its translation is CASSSPQGAGGYNEQFF.

In its sample, this clonotype was seen a few times. The V and J genes are TRBV29-1 and TRBJ2-5; D gene unclear. The CDR3 extends over 13 amino acids. V was pared by 8 bases and J by 3 bases, with 16 bases between. The germline gives CDR1 SQVTM, CDR2 ANQGSEA. CDR3 protein: CSLAQTGEETQYF. The CDR3 nucleotides read TGCAGCTTAGCCCAGACGGGCGAAGAGACCCAGTACTTC.

In its sample, this clonotype was seen many times. This rearrangement joins TRBV6-2 or TRBV6-3 to TRBJ2-1; tentative D call: TRBD2 (5 bases). Trimming pared 5 bases from V and 9 bases from J, leaving 11 bases between. From germline, CDR1 is MNHEY and CDR2 SVGEGT. The CDR3 length is 12 residues. CDR3 sequence reads: CASSPFAGEQFF. For the CDR3, the DNA is TGTGCCAGCAGTCCCTTCGCGGGTGAGCAGTTCTTC.

As for this clonotype: A read error is possible here, since a much larger clone lies one base away. The chain employs TRBV7-2 and TRBJ1-5; 9 bases line up with TRBD1. Germline V lookup: CDR1 SGHTA, CDR2 FQGNSA. The CDR3 contains 16 residues. The CDR3 nucleotides read TGTGCCGGCAGCTTATTTGGGACAGGGTCCACTCAGCCCCAGCATTTT. Amino acids: CAGSLFGTGSTQPQHF.

This clonotype was recorded a few times. This rearrangement joins TRBV6-6 to TRBJ1-1; TRBD1 is a possible D gene (5 bases). CDR1 MNHNY and CDR2 SVGAGI come from the germline V gene (reference sequence). The CDR3 totals 14 residues. The V and J ends lost 2 bases and 7 bases respectively, with 14 bases between them. CDR3 residues: CASSYELVTVEAFF. The CDR3 bases are TGTGCCAGCAGTTACGAGCTGGTGACAGTTGAAGCTTTCTTT.

The CDR3, as DNA: TGCGCCAGTACAGGGTTCACCGGGGAGCTGTTTTTT. It yields the protein CASTGFTGELFF. The chain has TRBV23-1 and TRBJ2-2; D is possibly TRBD1 (6 bases). TRBV23-1 is an ORF, and what it does is uncertain. Trimming cost V 9 bases and J 4 bases, with 9 bases left between them. The CDR3 runs 12 residues.

This clonotype showed up just a few times. With a far larger clone one base away, a read error is the likely cause. V is TRBV3-2 and J is TRBJ2-3; the table's D call of TRBD2 was not tested on the DNA. TRBV3-2 is assigned pseudogene status. CDR3 length: 16 residues. The CDR3 nucleotides read TGTGCCAGCAGCCTCGGGACTAGCGGGAGCACAGATACGCAGTATTTT. The encoded protein is CASSLGTSGSTDTQYF.

This clonotype was recorded once. At one end the junction does not follow the germline gene, possibly because of a read error. This chain joins TRBV7-9 and TRBJ2-6, with 8 bases identical to TRBD1. The CDR3 covers 15 residues. Looked up from germline, CDR1 is SEHNR and CDR2 is FQNEAQ (reference sequence). The CDR3 nucleotides are TGCGCCAGCAGCTATCAGGGGGCTGAGGCCAACGTCCTGACTTTC. Its protein product is CASSYQGAEANVLTF. The full variable domain, with the rest looked up from reference TRBV7-9 and TRBJ2-6, is DTGVSQNPRHKITKRGQNVTFRCDPISEHNRLYWYRQTLGQGPEFLTYFQNEAQLEKSRLLSDRFSAERPKGSFSTLEIQRTEQGDSAMYLCASSYQGAEANVLTFGAGSRLTVL.

The rearrangement links TRBV7-2 to TRBJ2-5; the match to TRBD1 covers 7 bases. The CDR3 has 15 amino acids. The germline gives CDR1 SGHTA, CDR2 FQGNSA. The trim removed 0 bases at V and 5 bases at J, leaving 6 bases unmatched. CDR3 coding DNA: TGTGCCAGCAGCTTAGCTACGGCCAGGGGGGAGACCCAGTACTTC. Protein sequence: CASSLATARGETQYF.

The chain uses TRBV19 and TRBJ1-5, with 10 positions matching TRBD1. CDR3 size: 15 residues. In germline, CDR1 is LNHDA, CDR2 SQIVND (reference sequence). V lost 6 bases, J lost 4 bases, and 6 bases stayed unmatched. The CDR3 nucleotides read TGTGCCAGTAGCCTCACGGACAGGGGGAATCAGCCCCAGCATTTT. This encodes CASSLTDRGNQPQHF. The variable domain in full, with the rest retrieved from reference TRBV19 and TRBJ1-5, is DGGITQSPKYLFRKEGQNVTLSCEQNLNHDAMYWYRQDPGQGLRLIYYSQIVNDFQKGDIAEGYSVSREKKESFPLTVTSAQKNPTAFYLCASSLTDRGNQPQHFGDGTRLSIL.

On this clonotype itself: This may stem from a read error, because a much larger clone lies one nucleotide away. This chain links TRBV29-1 with TRBJ2-1; TRBD1 or TRBD2 may be the D gene (6 bases each). The better agreement between TRBJ2-7 and the DNA end casts doubt on the J call. The CDR3 length is 12 residues. Germline values: CDR1 SQVTM, CDR2 ANQGSEA. As DNA, the CDR3 is TGCAACGCAAGGGGGGTAGGAAATGAGCAGTACTTC. As protein: CNARGVGNEQYF.

By its share, this clonotype is medium-sized (0.01 to 0.1%). V is TRBV5-1 and J is TRBJ2-1; 10 positions agree with TRBD2. Germline V gives CDR1 SGHRS, CDR2 YFSETQ. The CDR3 extends over 17 amino acids. J gave up 0 bases and V 0 bases, and 3 bases lay outside the gene matches. CDR3 sequence: CASSLVSSGSSYNEQFF. The CDR3 DNA follows: TGCGCCAGCAGCTTGGTGTCTAGCGGGAGCTCCTACAATGAGCAGTTCTTC. Combining the CDR3 with reference TRBV5-1 and TRBJ2-1 gives the whole variable domain KAGVTQTPRYLIKTRGQQVTLSCSPISGHRSVSWYQQTPGQGLQFLFEYFSETQRNKGNFPGRFSGRQFSNSRSEMNVSTLELGDSALYLCASSLVSSGSSYNEQFFGPGTRLTVL.

In regard to this clonotype: A read error may explain this, as a much larger clone is one base away. CDR3 loop: CASSLVVRSNTGEPFF. The DNA for the CDR3 is TGCGCCAGCAGCTTGGTTGTCAGGTCGAACACCGGGGAGCCGTTTTTT. The rearrangement links TRBV5-1 to TRBJ2-2; D is perhaps TRBD2 (5 bases). The germline gives CDR1 SGHRS, CDR2 YFSETQ. The CDR3 sequence is 16 residues long.

This chain joins TRBV7-9 and TRBJ1-1; D is perhaps TRBD1 (5 bases). This CDR3 is 15 amino acids long. Germline lookup yields CDR1 SEHNR and CDR2 FQNEAQ (reference sequence). Trimming shortened V by 1 base and J by 4 bases, and 13 bases separated the two germline ends. DNA for the CDR3: TGTGCCAGCAGCTTAGGGGGGGGATCGAGCACTGAAGCTTTCTTT. Its translation is CASSLGGGSSTEAFF. Together with reference TRBV7-9 and TRBJ1-1, the CDR3 gives the full variable domain: DTGVSQNPRHKITKRGQNVTFRCDPISEHNRLYWYRQTLGQGPEFLTYFQNEAQLEKSRLLSDRFSAERPKGSFSTLEIQRTEQGDSAMYLCASSLGGGSSTEAFFGQGTRLTVV.

Concerning this clonotype: Relative to the germline gene, one junction end is altered; a read error may explain this. This rearrangement joins TRBV5-1 to TRBJ2-7, with 8 bases fitting TRBD1. Germline V gene sequence: CDR1 SGHRS, CDR2 YFSETQ. There are 13 residues in the CDR3. The CDR3 loop is CASSPRGHHEQYF. In DNA, the CDR3 is TGCGCCAGCAGCCCCAGGGGGCATCACGAGCAGTATTTC.

This clonotype was seen only once. The genes are TRBV12-3 or TRBV12-4 and TRBJ1-2, with D maybe TRBD1 (6 bases). This CDR3 is built from 13 residues. V lost 6 bases to trimming and J lost 9 bases, with 17 bases between them. CDR3 in amino acids: CASSPLTGISYTF. DNA for the CDR3: TGTGCCAGCAGCCCCCTCACAGGGATTAGCTACACCTTC.

This sequence joins TRBV5-1 and TRBJ2-1; TRBD2 matches 7 bases. Germline trimming cut 6 bases from V and 4 bases from J; bases unmatched to any gene: 10. This CDR3 is built from 15 residues. CDR1 is SGHRS, CDR2 YFSETQ, per germline. The CDR3 loop reads CASNGGRATYNEQFF. In nucleotides, the CDR3 is TGCGCCAGCAATGGGGGGAGGGCTACATACAATGAGCAGTTCTTC.

This clonotype was seen at least ten times. The gene calls are TRBV6-1 and TRBJ2-1, with 8 bases lining up with TRBD1. The V segment lost 8 bases and the J segment 6 bases; nucleotides outside the gene matches: 21. The CDR3 runs 18 residues. CDR1 is MNHNS, CDR2 SASEGT, per germline. The DNA of the CDR3 is TGTGCCAGCGGCGACCCCTATGGACAGGGTGAAATGGTCAATGAGCAGTTCTTC. The encoded protein is CASGDPYGQGEMVNEQFF.

Ten or more counts support this clonotype. V is TRBV20-1 and J is TRBJ1-1; no firm D call. Trimming shortened V by 5 bases and J by 0 bases, and 10 bases separated the two germline ends. The CDR3 is 13 amino acids. CDR1 is DFQATT, CDR2 SNEGSKA, per germline (reference sequence). The CDR3 DNA reads TGCAGTGCTTTGCGCACTTTGAACACTGAAGCTTTCTTT. This sequence encodes CSALRTLNTEAFF.

This clonotype is large in the sample. The CDR3 reads CSAVDRGLAGGYEQYF. DNA for the CDR3: TGCAGTGCTGTGGACAGGGGACTAGCGGGAGGCTACGAGCAGTACTTC. The chain carries TRBV20-1 and TRBJ2-7; TRBD2 matches at 15 bases. This CDR3 has 16 residues. The germline gives CDR1 DFQATT, CDR2 SNEGSKA (reference sequence). V lost 5 bases to trimming and J lost 3 bases; unmatched junction nucleotides: 8.

This clonotype was seen only a few times. It may be a read error: a sequence one base away is much more abundant. The chain has TRBV12-3 or TRBV12-4 and TRBJ2-1; 12 bases match TRBD1. The CDR3 length is 15 residues. V gave up 8 bases and J gave up 7 bases; unmatched junction bases: 9. Written as DNA, the CDR3 is TGTGCCAGCGGTGCCCCGGGACAGGGGGCTAATGAGCAGTTCTTC. As protein: CASGAPGQGANEQFF.

Notes on this clonotype: A much larger clone lies one base from this, so it may be a read error. The J gene is TRBJ2-7, the V gene TRBV5-4; 9 bases map to TRBD1. The CDR3 has 13 residues. Germline lookup yields CDR1 SGHNT and CDR2 YYREEE (reference sequence). CDR3 DNA sequence: TGTGCCAGCAGCTCAGGGACAGGGAACGAGAAGTACTTC. It yields the protein CASSSGTGNEKYF.

Details on this clonotype: Mismatch with germline at one junction end may stem from a read error. The chain combines TRBV9 with TRBJ2-5, with 8 bases matching TRBD2. The germline V gene has CDR1 SGDLS and CDR2 YYNGEE. The CDR3 consists of 15 residues. CDR3 in amino acids: CACSVDGRAGVTQYF. CDR3 sequence (DNA): TGTGCCTGCAGCGTAGACGGGAGGGCCGGAGTGACCCAGTACTTC.

This clonotype showed up many times. The genes are TRBV4-1 and TRBJ2-7; D gene unclear. The V end lost 1 base, the J end lost 4 bases, and 14 bases lay between the germline ends. The germline gives CDR1 MGHRA, CDR2 YSYEKL. CDR3 length: 15 amino acids. CDR3 bases: TGCGCCAGCAGCCAAGGTCCGTCTGAGCGTTACGAGCAGTACTTC. Translated: CASSQGPSERYEQYF.

This chain joins TRBV29-1 and TRBJ2-1; 12 nucleotides line up with TRBD2. V was pared by 7 bases and J by 4 bases, with 5 bases of the junction left unmatched. Germline CDR1 is SQVTM and CDR2 is ANQGSEA. This CDR3 has 14 amino acids. The CDR3 nucleotides are TGCAGCGCCCGACTAGCGGGAGCTTACAATGAGCAGTTCTTC. Its protein is CSARLAGAYNEQFF.

This clonotype came up a few times. The chain uses TRBV7-9 and TRBJ1-1, with D tentatively TRBD1 (5 bases). V dropped 2 bases and J dropped 1 base, with 17 bases sitting between them. The CDR3 covers 17 residues. Germline V lookup: CDR1 SEHNR, CDR2 FQNEAQ (reference sequence). CDR3 amino acids: CASSLSAAGRENTEAFF. The CDR3 DNA is TGTGCCAGCAGCTTATCGGCCGCAGGGAGGGAGAACACTGAAGCTTTCTTT.

This clonotype was counted many times. This chain joins TRBV29-1 and TRBJ2-1; 8 bases line up with TRBD2. The ends lost 3 bases at V and 8 bases at J; junction bases unmatched: 9. This CDR3 spans 14 amino acids. Germline CDR1 reads SQVTM; CDR2 reads ANQGSEA. The CDR3 nucleotides are TGCAGCGTTGAGGCTACGGGAGGGGTCGATGAGCAGTTCTTC. Amino acids: CSVEATGGVDEQFF.